The clone carrying this T cell receptor beta chain has just one count. The data belong to a study of blood T cell repertoires in COVID-19. This CDR3 has 17 amino acids. With 5 bases clipped from V and 8 bases from J, the junction kept 16 bases outside the gene matches. CDR1 SGHTA and CDR2 FQGTGA come from the germline V gene. Original handling: By means of reference gene primer amplification, nucleated cell counts were estimated. This table comes from immunoSEQ multiplex PCR, and its TCRdb copy is limited to in-frame clones, with some not included. The DNA gave D and trimming, while V, J and clone size come from that table. This table has around 300,000 clones, around nine tenths appearing once. The age range of participants was about 18 to 95 years, with residence in more than 20 US areas.

The TCR sequence derives from an older woman who had recovered from COVID-19. The genes are TRBV7-3 and TRBJ2-3; 10 nucleotides match TRBD2. The sequencing input was PBMCs or T cells enriched from blood (not recorded which). Here the CDR3 DNA reads TGTGCCAGCAGCGGGGGGACAGTAGGAGCGGGAGGGAGTACGCAGTATTTT. Amino acid sequence: CASSGGTVGAGGSTQYF.